Listed here is a single TCR beta chain. Using RNA transcripts as the source, TCR beta CDR3 regions were amplified. A set of HTBI primers served as the primers for a first-round RT-PCR of the TCR CDR3. Via MiXCR, TCRdb re-called the multiplex PCR reads, giving one row per CDR3 protein. Altogether 300,000 to 500,000 distinct CDR3 sequences are present, 14% to 15% being singletons, with the ten largest covering around a third. This specimen belongs to a study of T cells in Graves' hyperthyroidism and ophthalmopathy. V lost 6 bases and J 4 bases, leaving 16 bases between the germline ends. This CDR3 has 14 amino acids. Germline CDR1 and CDR2: SQVTM and ANQGSEA. An absence of ophthalmopathy progression within 18 months meant stable Graves' hyperthyroidism. Newly diagnosed hyperthyroidism patients aged 18 to 65 years had disease lasting under 2 months. Lactation, pregnancy, other autoimmune disease or uncontrolled infection excluded patients.

Sequenced input: blood. This clonotype originated in a woman younger than 45 with Graves' hyperthyroidism. The chain joins TRBV29-1 to TRBJ1-3, with D perhaps TRBD1 (5 bases). The CDR3, as DNA: TGCAGCGTGGCGTCAGGGATCCCCGGAAACACCATATATTTT. Translating gives CSVASGIPGNTIYF.